The 28 T cell receptor beta chains presented below share a single source sample, sequenced in a study of spatial heterogeneity in lung cancer. Noted time point: blood at routine non-recurrence follow-up after resection. TCRdb reprocessed the 5' RACE reads with MiXCR, giving one entry per CDR3 protein. In the table there are more than 9,000 distinct CDR3 sequences, over 20% of which are singletons. The input for sequencing was PBMCs, taken at follow-up. The receptors were sampled from a male donor with early-stage non-small cell lung cancer.

This clonotype appeared many times. V gene TRBV2 combines with J gene TRBJ2-1; D remains ambiguous. V was clipped by 5 bases and J by 10 bases, with 12 bases between them. The CDR3 is made up of 12 amino acids. Germline V gene sequence: CDR1 SNHLY, CDR2 FYNNEI. CDR3: CASSPQRNEQFF. The CDR3 nucleotides are TGTGCCAGCAGTCCACAGAGAAACGAGCAGTTCTTC.

This rearrangement joins TRBV12-3 or TRBV12-4 to TRBJ1-2, with TRBD1 matching over 7 bases. J lost 8 bases, V lost 7 bases, and 7 bases had no gene match. The CDR3 runs 12 residues. The CDR3 loop is CASTDRALGYTF. CDR3 bases: TGTGCCAGCACTGACAGGGCCCTCGGCTACACCTTC.

This clonotype was observed many times. J is TRBJ2-2 and V is TRBV20-1; weak D call: TRBD1 (6 bases). Per germline, CDR1 DFQATT and CDR2 SNEGSKA (reference sequence). The CDR3 has 14 residues. V was pared by 3 bases and J by 5 bases, with 13 bases between. The CDR3 region is CSARSRGYTGELFF. CDR3 bases: TGCAGTGCTAGGAGCAGGGGTTATACCGGGGAGCTGTTTTTT.

J is TRBJ2-1 and V is TRBV19; D tentatively reads TRBD1 or TRBD2 (6 bases each). CDR1 and CDR2 from the germline V gene are LNHDA and SQIVND (reference sequence). Trimming took 5 bases from V and 3 from J, leaving 17 bases between them. CDR3 size: 16 residues. The CDR3 spells CASSERGRRDYNEQFF. In DNA form, the CDR3 reads TGTGCCAGTAGTGAGAGGGGGAGGCGGGACTACAATGAGCAGTTCTTC.

The chain combines TRBV5-1 with TRBJ2-7; possibly TRBD2 for D (5 bases). CDR3 length: 16 amino acids. Trimming shortened V by 0 bases and J by 2 bases, and 15 bases separated the two germline ends. From germline, CDR1 is SGHRS and CDR2 YFSETQ. The CDR3 region is CASSLEIAERAYEQYF. For the CDR3, the DNA is TGCGCCAGCAGCTTGGAGATTGCAGAGAGGGCCTACGAGCAGTACTTC.

The chain combines TRBV11-3 with TRBJ1-5; the D is unclear. The CDR3 is made up of 14 amino acids. Deletions cut 4 bases from V and 3 bases from J, with 10 bases between. Germline V lookup: CDR1 SGHNT, CDR2 YENEEA. The DNA for the CDR3 is TGTGCCAGCAGCTACCGACGGACCAATCAGCCCCAGCATTTT. It translates to CASSYRRTNQPQHF.

At least ten counts were recorded for this clonotype. The chain recombines TRBV29-1 with TRBJ2-4, with 8 bases aligning to TRBD1. The length of the CDR3 is 12 residues. Germline CDR1 SQVTM, CDR2 ANQGSEA. J gave up 5 bases and V 6 bases, and 3 bases lay outside the gene matches. For the CDR3, the DNA is TGCAGCGTATACAGGGGGGAAAACATTCAGTACTTC. It is translated as CSVYRGENIQYF.

This clonotype was detected ten times or more. The chain uses TRBV27 and TRBJ2-3, with 9 positions matching TRBD1. V trimming: 8 bases; J trimming: 3 bases; junction bases outside the gene matches: 6. Germline values: CDR1 MNHEY, CDR2 SMNVEV (reference sequence). The CDR3 is 14 amino acids. The DNA of the CDR3 is TGTGCCAGCGGGACAGGGAGAGGGACAGATACGCAGTATTTT. Its protein is CASGTGRGTDTQYF.

J is TRBJ1-3 and V is TRBV5-4, with a tentative D call TRBD1 (5 bases). The CDR3 length is 14 residues. Germline CDR1 reads SGHNT; CDR2 reads YYREEE (reference sequence). Trimming removed 4 bases from V and 4 bases from J, with 12 bases in between. The CDR3 is CASSTEGSGNTIYF. The CDR3 DNA is TGTGCCAGCAGCACCGAGGGGTCCGGAAACACCATATATTTT. Filled out from reference TRBV5-4 and TRBJ1-3, the complete variable domain reads ETGVTQSPTHLIKTRGQQVTLRCSSQSGHNTVSWYQQALGQGPQFIFQYYREEENGRGNFPPRFSGLQFPNYSSELNVNALELDDSALYLCASSTEGSGNTIYFGEGSWLTVV.

The chain employs TRBV5-1 and TRBJ2-2, with D possibly being TRBD1 (5 bases). The CDR3 has 14 amino acids. V was clipped by 4 bases and J by 5 bases, with 12 bases between them. Looked up from germline, CDR1 is SGHRS and CDR2 is YFSETQ. CDR3 sequence (DNA): TGCGCCAGCAGCCCGACCCAGGGTACCGGGGAGCTGTTTTTT. Its translation is CASSPTQGTGELFF.

There are many counts of this clonotype. The chain employs TRBV25-1 and TRBJ1-2; D gene ambiguous. The CDR3 has 11 residues. Per germline, CDR1 MGHDK and CDR2 SYGVNS. Between the trimmed V and J ends, which lost 4 bases and 4 bases, there was a span of 4 bases. This CDR3 reads CASSGPYGYTF. CDR3 in DNA: TGTGCCAGCAGTGGGCCCTATGGCTACACCTTC.

For this clonotype: An end of the junction differs from the germline gene, which may be a read error. This chain links TRBV18 with TRBJ1-1; the match to TRBD1 covers 11 bases. This CDR3 is built from 16 residues. CDR1 is KGHSH and CDR2 is LQKENI in the germline V gene. CDR3 amino acids: CVSSPPGQGGRTEAFF. The CDR3 coding sequence is TGTGTCAGCTCACCTCCGGGACAGGGGGGAAGGACTGAAGCTTTCTTT.

At least ten counts were recorded for this clonotype. The V call is TRBV6-5, the J call TRBJ2-6; D might be TRBD1 (6 bases). Germline V gene data show CDR1 as MNHEY and CDR2 as SVGAGI. V was cut by 5 bases and J by 3 bases, with 14 bases left in between. The CDR3 is 16 amino acids. As DNA, the CDR3 is TGTGCCAGCAGTACCATCACAGGGTATGGGGCCAACGTCCTGACTTTC. Translation gives CASSTITGYGANVLTF.

There are many counts of this clonotype. The chain recombines TRBV11-2 with TRBJ1-2; tentatively, D is TRBD1 (6 bases). The CDR3 sequence is 14 residues long. Trimming took 5 bases from V and 6 from J, leaving 16 bases between them. CDR1 and CDR2 (germline): SGHAT, FQNNGV. Here the CDR3 reads CASSLSRTVNGYTF. Written as DNA, the CDR3 is TGTGCCAGCAGCCTATCTAGGACAGTAAATGGCTACACCTTC.

This clonotype ranks as medium-sized. V usage is TRBV4-1 and J usage is TRBJ2-6, with 7 bases that match TRBD1. With 1 base clipped from V and 0 bases from J, the junction kept 9 bases outside the gene matches. The germline gives CDR1 MGHRA, CDR2 YSYEKL. CDR3 length: 19 residues. The CDR3 region is CASSQVYGQAPSGANVLTF. DNA of the CDR3: TGCGCCAGCAGCCAAGTCTATGGACAGGCACCCTCTGGGGCCAACGTCCTGACTTTC.

This clonotype was observed many times. V gene TRBV12-3 or TRBV12-4 combines with J gene TRBJ2-7; unclear D gene. Trimming shortened V by 3 bases and J by 5 bases, and 23 bases separated the two germline ends. CDR3 length: 17 residues. The CDR3 sequence is CASSFRVSVRLGDEQYF. The CDR3 nucleotides read TGTGCCAGCAGTTTCCGGGTCTCCGTACGACTCGGCGACGAGCAGTACTTC.

This clonotype was observed a handful of times. The V call is TRBV7-2, the J call TRBJ2-2, with D perhaps TRBD1 (5 bases). The CDR3 contains 14 residues. The V gene's germline CDR1 is SGHTA and CDR2 FQGNSA. Between the trimmed V and J ends, which lost 2 bases and 5 bases, there was a span of 9 bases. DNA for the CDR3: TGTGCCAGCAGCTTAAGGGGCCGAACCGGGGAGCTGTTTTTT. It is translated as CASSLRGRTGELFF.

The chain links TRBV11-1 to TRBJ1-2; 8 bases align to TRBD1. In germline, CDR1 is SGHAT, CDR2 FQDESV (reference sequence). V shed 5 bases and J 5 bases; nucleotides not matched to a gene: 7. CDR3 length: 14 amino acids. The CDR3 coding sequence is TGTGCCAGCAGCCCGGACAGGGTAGATTATGGCTACACCTTC. Translating gives CASSPDRVDYGYTF.

This rearrangement joins TRBV27 to TRBJ2-7; weak D call: TRBD1 (5 bases). The length of the CDR3 is 14 residues. CDR1 and CDR2 (germline): MNHEY, SMNVEV (reference sequence). Trimming left V 3 bases short and J 0 bases short, with 9 bases between. CDR3 amino acids: CASSFIQGSYEQYF. The CDR3 nucleotides read TGTGCCAGCAGTTTCATCCAGGGCTCCTACGAGCAGTACTTC.

This clonotype occurred many times. This sequence joins TRBV29-1 and TRBJ2-5; 8 bases fit TRBD1. CDR3 length: 13 residues. Per germline, CDR1 SQVTM and CDR2 ANQGSEA. V lost 2 bases and J lost 5; bases outside the gene matches: 4. The CDR3 sequence is CSVEPGGGETQYF. CDR3 nucleotides: TGCAGCGTTGAACCAGGGGGCGGGGAGACCCAGTACTTC.

The V call is TRBV6-2 or TRBV6-3, the J call TRBJ1-5; TRBD1 might be the D (6 bases). The CDR3 sequence is 16 residues long. Trimming left V 2 bases short and J 5 bases short, with 16 bases between. Germline values: CDR1 MNHEY, CDR2 SVGEGT. The CDR3 sequence: CASSYVPGHRYQPQHF. The CDR3, as DNA: TGTGCCAGCAGTTACGTCCCGGGACATCGGTATCAGCCCCAGCATTTT.

This clonotype is judged medium-sized. The CDR3 protein is CASTLRLAGGGNEQFF. For the CDR3, the DNA is TGTGCCAGCACCCTGCGGCTAGCGGGGGGAGGGAATGAGCAGTTCTTC. This rearrangement joins TRBV25-1 to TRBJ2-1; 11 bases map to TRBD2. CDR3 length equals 16 residues. V shed 7 bases, J shed 7 bases, and the junction held 12 bases outside the gene matches. Germline values: CDR1 MGHDK, CDR2 SYGVNS.

The table lists this clonotype with many counts. This sequence joins TRBV5-5 and TRBJ2-3; D is perhaps TRBD1 or TRBD2 (6 bases each). Looked up from germline, CDR1 is SGHKS and CDR2 is YYEKEE (reference sequence). With 4 bases removed from V and 4 bases from J, the gap between germline ends came to 16 bases. This CDR3 is built from 15 residues. The CDR3 region is CASSVGGAWADTQYF. In DNA form, the CDR3 reads TGTGCCAGCAGCGTGGGGGGCGCTTGGGCAGATACGCAGTATTTT.

This clonotype was seen a few times. This sequence joins TRBV20-1 and TRBJ2-2, with TRBD1 matching over 9 bases. The CDR3 consists of 14 residues. CDR1 DFQATT and CDR2 SNEGSKA come from the germline V gene (reference sequence). V trimming: 6 bases; J trimming: 1 base; junction bases outside the gene matches: 3. CDR3: CSAGTGMNTGELFF. CDR3 DNA: TGCAGTGCAGGGACAGGGATGAACACCGGGGAGCTGTTTTTT.

This sequence joins TRBV9 and TRBJ2-2; D is ambiguous. The CDR3 totals 12 residues. Germline V gene data show CDR1 as SGDLS and CDR2 as YYNGEE. V was trimmed by 0 bases and J by 6 bases, leaving 3 bases between them. CDR3 amino acids: CASSVEAGELFF. The CDR3 coding sequence is TGTGCCAGCAGCGTAGAGGCCGGGGAGCTGTTTTTT.

V is TRBV10-3 and J is TRBJ1-2; D is perhaps TRBD1 (5 bases). V dropped 3 bases and J dropped 2 bases, with 10 bases sitting between them. CDR3 length: 14 amino acids. Germline V gives CDR1 ENHRY, CDR2 SYGVKD. This CDR3 is CAISERGPNYGYTF. The CDR3 region has the DNA TGTGCCATCAGTGAAAGGGGTCCGAACTATGGCTACACCTTC.

The chain is built from TRBV7-2 and TRBJ1-2, with a possible D match to TRBD1 (5 bases). V was trimmed by 1 base and J by 8 bases, leaving 17 bases between them. The CDR3 consists of 15 residues. The germline V gene encodes CDR1 SGHTA and CDR2 FQGNSA. DNA for the CDR3: TGTGCCAGCAGCTTAGATTCGGGGGGACCGGGAGGCTACACCTTC. It translates to CASSLDSGGPGGYTF.

The table lists this clonotype with many counts. The chain couples TRBV28 to TRBJ2-1, with D unresolved. With 4 bases removed from V and 5 bases from J, the gap between germline ends came to 6 bases. The CDR3 contains 12 residues. Germline lookup yields CDR1 MDHEN and CDR2 SYDVKM. This CDR3 is CASSSLNNEQFF. The CDR3 DNA reads TGTGCCAGCAGTTCTCTAAACAATGAGCAGTTCTTC.